The 24 T cell receptor beta chains listed next were all sequenced from one sample in a study of shared clonotypes between healthy human individuals. Profiling relied on immunoSEQ multiplex PCR, and the TCRdb table lists in-frame clones only, not all of them. The sample lists 1.6 million or so clones, over 95% occurring once. Sequencing was done on a sample of naive CD4+ T cells sorted from blood. The subset denotes: CD45RA+ positively selected. The receptors were gathered from a man aged 25-45 years in good health.

The rearrangement joins TRBV11-2 to TRBJ2-7; D is undetermined. CDR3 size: 13 residues. Germline CDR1 is SGHAT and CDR2 is FQNNGV. V gave up 7 bases and J gave up 4 bases, with 14 bases separating them. The CDR3 protein is CASMEGHGYEQYF. The DNA for the CDR3 is TGTGCCAGCATGGAAGGGCATGGGTACGAGCAGTACTTC.

V is TRBV4-1 and J is TRBJ2-3; D possibly matches TRBD1 or TRBD2 (5 bases each). The CDR3 runs to 18 residues. V shed 5 bases and J shed 3 bases, with 24 bases lying between them. Per the germline V gene, CDR1 is MGHRA and CDR2 is YSYEKL. The CDR3 sequence is CASSEGPGATQGTDTQYF. The CDR3 DNA is TGCGCCAGCAGCGAGGGCCCCGGGGCTACCCAAGGGACAGATACGCAGTATTTT.

The chain carries TRBV14 and TRBJ2-1; 7 bases map to TRBD2. From germline, CDR1 is SGHDN and CDR2 FVKESK. CDR3 size: 13 residues. V dropped 4 bases and J dropped 12; count of bases not matched to a gene: 9. Here the CDR3 reads CASSRRGRERQFF. Written as DNA, the CDR3 is TGTGCCAGCAGCCGAAGAGGGCGGGAGAGGCAGTTCTTC.

This clone was seen once. The same CDR3 also results from other DNA sequences found in this sample. The gene calls are TRBV6-1 and TRBJ1-5; D is undetermined. The CDR3 has 13 amino acids. Per germline, CDR1 MNHNS and CDR2 SASEGT. Deletions cut 6 bases from V and 2 bases from J, with 8 bases between. CDR3 in amino acids: CASSERGNQPQHF. The CDR3 coding sequence is TGTGCCAGCAGCGAGAGAGGCAATCAGCCCCAGCATTTT.

This chain joins TRBV18 and TRBJ2-5, with TRBD1 matching over 8 bases. From germline, CDR1 is KGHSH and CDR2 LQKENI. There are 15 residues in the CDR3. V lost 2 bases and J lost 1; bases outside the gene matches: 3. The CDR3 DNA reads TGTGCCAGCTCACCAAAGACAGGGGCCCAAGAGACCCAGTACTTC. This gives the protein CASSPKTGAQETQYF.

The rearrangement uses TRBV27 and TRBJ2-1; possible D gene TRBD1, 7 bases. V shed 2 bases and J shed 6 bases, with 23 bases lying between them. This CDR3 has 18 residues. The germline CDR1 and CDR2 sequences are MNHEY and SMNVEV (reference sequence). DNA for the CDR3: TGTGCCAGCAGTTTAGGCCCCATGGCGGGACAGAGAGGCAATGAGCAGTTCTTC. This encodes CASSLGPMAGQRGNEQFF.

Of note for this clone: This CDR3 is also generated by other DNA sequences in the sample. The V and J genes are TRBV5-4 and TRBJ2-7, with TRBD1 as a possible D gene (5 bases). The germline V and J ends were trimmed by 3 bases and 2 bases, with 9 bases remaining between them. The germline V gene encodes CDR1 SGHNT and CDR2 YYREEE (reference sequence). The CDR3 sequence is 13 residues long. Here the CDR3 reads CASSSRQTYEQYF. The DNA for the CDR3 is TGTGCCAGCAGCTCCAGACAGACCTACGAGCAGTACTTC.

This rearrangement joins TRBV19 to TRBJ2-2, with D unresolved. Germline CDR1 and CDR2: LNHDA and SQIVND (reference sequence). The CDR3 totals 15 residues. Trimming shortened V by 5 bases and J by 6 bases, and 16 bases separated the two germline ends. The CDR3 nucleotides read TGTGCCAGTAGTCCGGCCCCAGCTTCGCCCGGGGAGCTGTTTTTT. Its translation is CASSPAPASPGELFF.

The CDR3 sequence is CASSPPGGRYGYTF. In DNA, the CDR3 is TGTGCCAGCAGCCCCCCTGGGGGCCGCTATGGCTACACCTTC. The chain links TRBV7-6 to TRBJ1-2; tentatively, D is TRBD1 (6 bases). V gave up 5 bases and J gave up 4 bases, with 14 bases separating them. The CDR3 consists of 14 residues. CDR1 is SGHVS, CDR2 FNYEAQ, per germline.

The rearrangement links TRBV10-3 to TRBJ2-5, with 7 positions matching TRBD1. The germline V gene has CDR1 ENHRY and CDR2 SYGVKD. The CDR3 contains 17 residues. V was clipped by 3 bases and J by 2 bases; unmatched bases: 12. The CDR3 DNA reads as TGTGCCATCAGTGATCGTTTTAGGGGGCAGAGGCAAGAGACCCAGTACTTC. The encoded protein is CAISDRFRGQRQETQYF.

The V gene is TRBV27, the J gene TRBJ2-3, with 10 nucleotides matching TRBD2. This CDR3 has 15 amino acids. V was clipped by 4 bases and J by 5 bases; unmatched bases: 6. Germline lookup yields CDR1 MNHEY and CDR2 SMNVEV (reference sequence). As DNA, the CDR3 is TGTGCCAGCAGTTCTAGCGGGAGTGGGAAAGATACGCAGTATTTT. This codes for CASSSSGSGKDTQYF.

This chain connects TRBV7-3 to TRBJ2-1, with 9 bases identical to TRBD2. V lost 1 base to trimming and J lost 7 bases; unmatched junction nucleotides: 14. The CDR3 sequence is 18 residues long. Germline V gives CDR1 SGHTA, CDR2 FQGTGA. Here the CDR3 DNA reads TGTGCCAGCAGCTTAAAAGGGTCGGCTAGCGGGGTGGGGAATGAGCAGTTCTTC. Protein: CASSLKGSASGVGNEQFF.

The chain couples TRBV2 to TRBJ2-3; a possible D gene is TRBD2 (5 bases). Looked up from germline, CDR1 is SNHLY and CDR2 is FYNNEI. V was pared by 7 bases and J by 4 bases, with 9 bases between. The CDR3 covers 12 residues. The CDR3 DNA reads TGTGCCAGCAAGGTGGAGGCAGATACGCAGTATTTT. Encoded protein: CASKVEADTQYF. The full variable domain, with the rest looked up from reference TRBV2 and TRBJ2-3, is EPEVTQTPSHQVTQMGQEVILRCVPISNHLYFYWYRQILGQKVEFLVSFYNNEISEKSEIFDDQFSVERPDGSNFTLKIRSTKLEDSAMYFCASKVEADTQYFGPGTRLTVL.

The chain employs TRBV10-3 and TRBJ1-2, with no clear D. CDR1 and CDR2 (germline): ENHRY, SYGVKD. The CDR3 has 13 amino acids. V was pared by 2 bases and J by 8 bases, with 12 bases between. The CDR3 is CAISERTGRGYTF. CDR3 bases: TGTGCCATCAGTGAGAGGACCGGGAGAGGCTACACCTTC.

The chain couples TRBV28 to TRBJ2-7; 11 bases are a match to TRBD2. CDR3 length: 16 amino acids. With 3 bases clipped from V and 5 bases from J, the junction kept 9 bases outside the gene matches. From germline, CDR1 is MDHEN and CDR2 SYDVKM. The CDR3 is CASSFPLLAGGNEQYF. In DNA, the CDR3 is TGTGCCAGCAGTTTCCCCCTTCTAGCGGGAGGCAACGAGCAGTACTTC. Full variable domain (rest looked up from reference TRBV28 and TRBJ2-7): DVKVTQSSRYLVKRTGEKVFLECVQDMDHENMFWYRQDPGLGLRLIYFSYDVKMKEKGDIPEGYSVSREKKERFSLILESASTNQTSMYLCASSFPLLAGGNEQYFGPGTRLTVT.

Written as DNA, the CDR3 is TGTGCCAGCAGTTTAGCAGGGGCAGCTAATGAAAAACTGTTTTTT. Protein: CASSLAGAANEKLFF. The chain links TRBV27 to TRBJ1-4; TRBD1 might be the D (6 bases). Germline CDR1 MNHEY, CDR2 SMNVEV (reference sequence). The CDR3 runs 15 residues. The germline V and J ends were trimmed by 2 bases and 3 bases, with 10 bases remaining between them.

Remarks on this clone: This sample includes further DNA sequences coding for the same CDR3. The V call is TRBV5-1, the J call TRBJ2-1; 14 nucleotides agree with TRBD2. The CDR3 is made up of 15 amino acids. The germline gives CDR1 SGHRS, CDR2 YFSETQ. The J segment lost 8 bases and the V segment lost 3 bases, leaving 4 bases of the junction unmatched. The CDR3 reads CASSSGLAGVDEQFF. In DNA form, the CDR3 reads TGCGCCAGCAGCTCGGGACTAGCGGGAGTGGATGAGCAGTTCTTC.

The chain recombines TRBV28 with TRBJ2-7; 10 positions agree with TRBD1. This CDR3 has 16 amino acids. V was clipped by 3 bases and J by 2 bases; unmatched bases: 7. Germline CDR1 and CDR2: MDHEN and SYDVKM. The CDR3 loop reads CASSFPGQGIPYEQYF. The DNA of the CDR3 is TGTGCCAGCAGTTTCCCGGGACAGGGGATCCCCTACGAGCAGTACTTC.

DNA of the CDR3: TGTGCCATCAGTGAGTCTCTCAGCACAGATACGCAGTATTTT. Translating it yields CAISESLSTDTQYF. The chain employs TRBV10-3 and TRBJ2-3; no clear D. The CDR3 is 14 amino acids. CDR1 and CDR2 from the germline V gene are ENHRY and SYGVKD. V lost 0 bases and J lost 0, with 4 bases in between.

The DNA for the CDR3 is TGTGCCAGCAGCCCACCCCTACTGACAGGGGAAGACTCTGGCTACACCTTC. It codes for CASSPPLLTGEDSGYTF. The rearrangement links TRBV28 to TRBJ1-2, with 8 bases that match TRBD1. The CDR3 has 17 amino acids. Germline V lookup: CDR1 MDHEN, CDR2 SYDVKM. V trimming: 6 bases; J trimming: 7 bases; junction bases outside the gene matches: 19.

This clone was observed a single time. The chain joins TRBV11-2 to TRBJ2-3; D is ambiguous. Per the germline V gene, CDR1 is SGHAT and CDR2 is FQNNGV. V lost 1 base and J lost 2, with 16 bases in between. The CDR3 is made up of 17 amino acids. DNA of the CDR3: TGTGCCAGCAGCTTAGGGCCCCCCACCCTCAACACAGATACGCAGTATTTT. This translates into CASSLGPPTLNTDTQYF.

The genes are TRBV6-4 and TRBJ2-3; 7 positions agree with TRBD2. Per germline, CDR1 MRHNA and CDR2 SNTAGT. This CDR3 is built from 15 residues. V gave up 8 bases and J gave up 0 bases; unmatched junction bases: 8. CDR3 protein: CASPGGTGSTDTQYF. CDR3 nucleotide sequence: TGTGCCAGCCCCGGGGGGACCGGGAGCACAGATACGCAGTATTTT.

The J gene is TRBJ1-5, the V gene TRBV6-1; no firm D call. The CDR3 extends over 13 amino acids. V lost 1 base, J lost 6 bases, and 7 bases lay in between. CDR1 is MNHNS and CDR2 is SASEGT in the germline V gene. CDR3 protein: CASSEGLVQPQHF. The CDR3 DNA is TGTGCCAGCAGTGAAGGGTTGGTTCAGCCCCAGCATTTT.

The rearrangement links TRBV29-1 to TRBJ2-7; D perhaps matches TRBD1 (5 bases). V lost 5 bases, J lost 2 bases, and 7 bases lay in between. Germline V gene data show CDR1 as SQVTM and CDR2 as ANQGSEA. The length of the CDR3 is 11 residues. The CDR3, as DNA: TGCAGCGTTACAGGAGCCTACGAGCAGTACTTC. It is translated as CSVTGAYEQYF.